These 20 T cell receptor beta chains were sequenced from one sample in a study of shared clonotypes between healthy human individuals. The assay was immunoSEQ multiplex PCR, and TCRdb's table has in-frame clones only and misses some. The sample includes 1.4 million or so clones, approximately 98.5% of them seen just once. The sequencing sample was made of naive CD4+ T cells sorted from blood. Subset indicated: CD45RA+ positively selected. These receptor sequences come from a man aged 25 to 45 in good health.

The chain uses TRBV19 and TRBJ1-3; 9 bases line up with TRBD1. The CDR3 is 18 amino acids. CDR1 and CDR2 (germline): LNHDA, SQIVND (reference sequence). The junction had 20 bases not matched to a gene; V was cut back by 9 bases and J by 5 bases. In DNA, the CDR3 is TGTGCCAGCCCAAGACGGACAGGGGCCAATGTCTCCCGAAACACCATATATTTT. Translating it yields CASPRRTGANVSRNTIYF.

Points on this clone: The sample has other DNA sequences that encode this CDR3 too. The chain employs TRBV27 and TRBJ2-7; 8 bases are shared with TRBD1. Trimming removed 8 bases from V and 2 bases from J; junction bases left unmatched: 2. Germline CDR1 and CDR2: MNHEY and SMNVEV (reference sequence). This CDR3 contains 12 residues. This CDR3 is CASGQGTYEQYF. The CDR3 nucleotides read TGTGCCAGCGGACAGGGCACCTACGAGCAGTACTTC.

This rearrangement joins TRBV7-8 to TRBJ2-7; D is perhaps TRBD2 (6 bases). Germline lookup yields CDR1 SGHVS and CDR2 FQNEAQ. V was shortened by 5 bases and J by 0 bases, with 17 bases between the two germline ends. CDR3 size: 16 residues. The CDR3 loop is CASSPSVGLNSYEQYF. Written as DNA, the CDR3 is TGTGCCAGCAGCCCAAGTGTGGGACTGAACTCCTACGAGCAGTACTTC.

The V call is TRBV29-1, the J call TRBJ2-5; D is unclear. CDR3 length equals 13 residues. V lost 2 bases, J lost 5 bases, and 12 bases lay in between. Germline CDR1 reads SQVTM; CDR2 reads ANQGSEA. The CDR3 is CSVELISPETQYF. CDR3 sequence (DNA): TGCAGCGTTGAACTGATTAGCCCGGAGACCCAGTACTTC.

The V call is TRBV28, the J call TRBJ1-2; 7 bases map to TRBD1. The CDR3 runs to 15 residues. With V trimmed by 3 bases and J by 1 base, 5 bases remained unmatched. The V gene's germline CDR1 is MDHEN and CDR2 SYDVKM. The CDR3 coding sequence is TGTGCCAGCAGTTTCCGGGACAGAATTAACTATGGCTACACCTTC. Its translation: CASSFRDRINYGYTF.

CDR3 sequence (DNA): TGTGCCAGCAGACCGGGATTGATTCTAGGAGATGAGCAGTTCTTC. This gives the protein CASRPGLILGDEQFF. The chain is built from TRBV7-2 and TRBJ2-1; D may be TRBD2 (5 bases). Trimming took 6 bases from V and 8 from J, leaving 20 bases between them. This CDR3 has 15 residues. Germline CDR1 and CDR2: SGHTA and FQGNSA.

The chain carries TRBV28 and TRBJ1-2; TRBD1 agrees at 11 bases. The CDR3 loop spans 15 amino acids. J gave up 6 bases and V 1 base, and 4 bases lay outside the gene matches. CDR1 MDHEN and CDR2 SYDVKM come from the germline V gene. Here the CDR3 DNA reads TGTGCCAGCAGTTTATTTCGGACAGGGGGCAATGGCTACACCTTC. Translated, it gives CASSLFRTGGNGYTF.

In DNA form, the CDR3 reads TGCAGCGTAAAGGACAGGGCGGATAATGAAAAACTGTTTTTT. It yields the protein CSVKDRADNEKLFF. V gene TRBV29-1 combines with J gene TRBJ1-4; 8 bases match TRBD1. The CDR3 contains 14 residues. Germline V CDR1 and CDR2: SQVTM, ANQGSEA. Trimming cost V 6 bases and J 4 bases; bases outside gene matches: 7. The full variable domain, rest sourced from reference TRBV29-1 and TRBJ1-4, is SAVISQKPSRDICQRGTSLTIQCQVDSQVTMMFWYRQQPGQSLTLIATANQGSEATYESGFVIDKFPISRPNLTFSTLTVSNMSPEDSSIYLCSVKDRADNEKLFFGSGTQLSVL.

The chain is built from TRBV27 and TRBJ2-7; TRBD2 agrees at 10 bases. CDR1 and CDR2 from the germline V gene are MNHEY and SMNVEV (reference sequence). The CDR3 sequence is 16 residues long. Germline trimming cut 1 base from V and 4 bases from J; bases unmatched to any gene: 7. The CDR3 protein is CASSLWVGTSEYEQYF. The CDR3 nucleotides read TGTGCCAGCAGTTTATGGGTAGGGACTAGCGAATACGAGCAGTACTTC.

The V gene is TRBV11-3, the J gene TRBJ2-1; D unresolved. V was pared by 2 bases and J by 8 bases, with 10 bases between. The CDR3 sequence is 13 residues long. CDR1 is SGHNT and CDR2 is YENEEA in the germline V gene. The CDR3, as DNA: TGTGCCAGCAGCTTACTAGTAAACCATGAGCAGTTCTTC. It codes for CASSLLVNHEQFF.

Of note for this clone: Other DNA sequences in the sample encode the same CDR3. The CDR3 reads CSVATSGSYNEQFF. In nucleotides, the CDR3 is TGCAGCGTAGCGACTAGCGGGTCTTACAATGAGCAGTTCTTC. The chain recombines TRBV29-1 with TRBJ2-1; 10 bases match TRBD2. Germline V gene lookup returns CDR1 SQVTM and CDR2 ANQGSEA. V lost 6 bases and J lost 4; bases outside the gene matches: 6. The CDR3 is 14 amino acids.

The rearrangement uses TRBV19 and TRBJ1-1; no clear D. The CDR3 consists of 13 residues. The germline CDR1 and CDR2 sequences are LNHDA and SQIVND (reference sequence). V lost 7 bases to trimming and J lost 0 bases, with 9 bases between them. CDR3 loop: CASTVTVNTEAFF. In nucleotides, the CDR3 is TGTGCCAGTACGGTGACCGTGAACACTGAAGCTTTCTTT. Complete variable domain (other parts from reference TRBV19 and TRBJ1-1): DGGITQSPKYLFRKEGQNVTLSCEQNLNHDAMYWYRQDPGQGLRLIYYSQIVNDFQKGDIAEGYSVSREKKESFPLTVTSAQKNPTAFYLCASTVTVNTEAFFGQGTRLTVV.

The rearrangement uses TRBV19 and TRBJ1-2; D not resolved. The V end was cut by 3 bases, the J end by 3 bases, with 11 bases between. CDR1 is LNHDA and CDR2 is SQIVND in the germline V gene (reference sequence). There are 14 residues in the CDR3. The CDR3 region is CASSMPGHDYGYTF. The DNA for the CDR3 is TGTGCCAGTAGTATGCCTGGTCACGACTATGGCTACACCTTC.

V and J are TRBV5-4 and TRBJ2-1, with D tentatively TRBD1 (6 bases). Trimming stripped 3 bases from V and 3 bases from J, with 16 bases between. From germline, CDR1 is SGHNT and CDR2 YYREEE (reference sequence). The CDR3 runs to 16 residues. In nucleotides, the CDR3 is TGTGCCAGCAGCTCTTACAGGGTATTAGGCTACAATGAGCAGTTCTTC. Its protein product is CASSSYRVLGYNEQFF. Based on the CDR3 plus reference TRBV5-4 and TRBJ2-1, the full variable domain is ETGVTQSPTHLIKTRGQQVTLRCSSQSGHNTVSWYQQALGQGPQFIFQYYREEENGRGNFPPRFSGLQFPNYSSELNVNALELDDSALYLCASSSYRVLGYNEQFFGPGTRLTVL.

This chain uses TRBV4-1 with TRBJ2-7; 11 nucleotides match TRBD1. With V trimmed by 2 bases and J by 2 bases, 2 bases remained unmatched. CDR1 and CDR2 from the germline V gene are MGHRA and YSYEKL. The CDR3 runs 15 residues. The CDR3, as DNA: TGCGCCAGCAGCCAATCGGGACAGGGGGCCTACGAGCAGTACTTC. It specifies CASSQSGQGAYEQYF.

This CDR3 reads CASSVLGPPQFF. Written as DNA, the CDR3 is TGTGCCAGTAGTGTTCTGGGCCCTCCGCAGTTCTTC. J is TRBJ2-1 and V is TRBV19; no definite D call. The length of the CDR3 is 12 residues. Trimming took off 5 bases at V and 12 bases at J, with 14 bases between the two ends. The V gene's germline CDR1 is LNHDA and CDR2 SQIVND (reference sequence).

This clone was recorded only once. J is TRBJ2-2 and V is TRBV7-9; D is uncertain. Trimming removed 3 bases from V and 3 bases from J, with 8 bases in between. The CDR3 consists of 14 residues. Germline V lookup: CDR1 SEHNR, CDR2 FQNEAQ (reference sequence). CDR3 in amino acids: CASSFTVYTGELFF. Here the CDR3 DNA reads TGTGCCAGCAGCTTCACAGTTTACACCGGGGAGCTGTTTTTT.

The chain uses TRBV28 and TRBJ2-3; D gene ambiguous. CDR1 is MDHEN, CDR2 SYDVKM, per germline. This CDR3 region has 15 residues. The V and J ends lost 7 bases and 2 bases respectively, with 16 bases between them. This CDR3 reads CASTINFKDTDTQYF. CDR3 nucleotide sequence: TGTGCCAGCACCATTAATTTTAAAGACACAGATACGCAGTATTTT.

As regards this clone: Distinct nucleotide sequences in the sample also encode this CDR3. The chain couples TRBV10-3 to TRBJ2-5; TRBD1 matches at 9 bases. This CDR3 has 12 amino acids. V lost 6 bases to trimming and J lost 5 bases; unmatched junction nucleotides: 1. CDR1 and CDR2 (germline): ENHRY, SYGVKD. The CDR3 DNA follows: TGTGCCATCAGAGGGACAGGGGAGACCCAGTACTTC. Residues: CAIRGTGETQYF.

This clone was detected only once. This chain joins TRBV5-1 and TRBJ2-7, with 12 bases aligning to TRBD1. Germline CDR1 is SGHRS and CDR2 is YFSETQ. V trimming: 3 bases; J trimming: 6 bases; junction bases outside the gene matches: 4. The CDR3 is 14 residues long. The CDR3 sequence is CASSYRDRGREQYF. In DNA, the CDR3 is TGCGCCAGCAGCTACCGGGACAGGGGGCGCGAGCAGTACTTC.